This T cell receptor beta chain was recovered during a study of shared clonotypes between healthy human individuals. V lost 1 base to trimming and J lost 4 bases; unmatched junction nucleotides: 0. There are 13 residues in the CDR3. The germline CDR1 and CDR2 sequences are SGHVS and FQNEAQ. Sorted-subset replicate PCR reactions were performed with about 200 ng DNA, corresponding to some 32,000 T cell genomes. Sequenced by immunoSEQ multiplex PCR; TCRdb stores in-frame clones only, minus some. Of about 2,200,000 clones listed, about 92% were seen once; the top ten hold more than 1.5%. With respect to this clone: Its antigen is undetermined. Within the sample, other DNA sequences also encode this same CDR3.

Naive CD8 cells comprised CD45RO-negative, CCR7-positively selected cells, excluding terminally differentiated effector memory CD45RA+ cells. Participating donors were healthy, HIV-negative adults free of recent acute infections or vaccinations. Study-wide results and caveats: Blood was the only sampled material, and tissue repertoires likely differ.

This sequence was found in a man aged 18 to 35 in good health. Some clones in this sample may be carry-over from other donors' samples. The chain employs TRBV7-8 and TRBJ2-7; 8 bases match TRBD1. Material: naive CD8+ T cells from PBMCs. The CDR3 DNA sequence: TGTGCCAGCAGCTTAGGGACAGGGTACGAGCAGTACTTC. It is translated as CASSLGTGYEQYF.